These 30 T cell receptor beta chains share one sample of origin, sequenced in a study of Tregs in tolerant kidney transplant recipients. TCRdb's table, derived via immunoSEQ multiplex PCR, lists solely in-frame clones and lacks some. Across roughly 48,000 clones, the top ten clones capture around 0.8% of the sample. The sequencing used CD4+ T cells from blood, collected before the transplant. The origin of the receptors is a human donor who received a combined kidney and bone marrow transplant.

To note about this clone: The CDR3 end is not reached by the read, which stops 3 residues before it; the germline J gene fills it in. The gene calls are TRBV19 and TRBJ2-3, with TRBD2 identical over 12 bases. Per germline, CDR1 LNHDA and CDR2 SQIVND (reference sequence). The ends lost 6 bases at V and 7 bases at J; junction bases unmatched: 8. This CDR3 region has 15 residues. The sequenced CDR3 bases are TGTGCCAGTAGGAGTCTAGCGGGAGGGGAGAATACG. Its protein product is CASRSLAGGENT. The CDR3 reads in full as CASRSLAGGENTQYF. The variable domain in full, completed from reference TRBV19 and TRBJ2-3, reads DGGITQSPKYLFRKEGQNVTLSCEQNLNHDAMYWYRQDPGQGLRLIYYSQIVNDFQKGDIAEGYSVSREKKESFPLTVTSAQKNPTAFYLCASRSLAGGENTQYFGPGTRLTVL.

Of note for this clone: The sequenced fragment ends 3 residues before the CDR3 boundary, so the rest is inferred from the germline J gene. The J gene is TRBJ2-7, the V gene TRBV6-2 or TRBV6-3; 7 nucleotides agree with TRBD1. Unmatched junction bases numbered 5, after V lost 3 bases and J lost 3 bases. The CDR3 spans 14 residues. The V gene's germline CDR1 is MNHEY and CDR2 SVGEGT. CDR3: CASSYQGVSYEQYF. CDR3 DNA (partial): TGTGCCAGCAGTTATCAGGGGGTGAGCTACGAG.

Note on this clone: Read sequence stops 3 residues before the CDR3 end, and the germline J gene provides the missing end. The chain carries TRBV13 and TRBJ1-2, with 7 nucleotides matching TRBD1. The CDR3 is 13 residues long. Germline lookup yields CDR1 PRHDT and CDR2 FYEKMQ (reference sequence). After removal of 6 bases from V and 6 bases from J, the junction contained 7 bases not matched to a gene. The chain's CDR3 is CASSGWGTDGYTF. The sequenced part of the CDR3 DNA is TGTGCCAGCAGTGGGTGGGGGACAGATGGC.

A note on this clone: The read ends 3 residues before the CDR3 terminus; that terminus is restored from the germline J gene. This chain connects TRBV20-1 to TRBJ2-7, with TRBD2 matching 14 bases. V shed 5 bases and J 3 bases; nucleotides not matched to a gene: 3. Germline assignment: CDR1 DFQATT and CDR2 SNEGSKA (reference sequence). This CDR3 is built from 14 residues. The sequenced part of the CDR3 DNA is TGCAGTGCTGCGGGACTAGCGGGAGTCTACGAG. Amino acids: CSAAGLAGVYE. The entire CDR3 sequence reads CSAAGLAGVYEQYF.

About this clone itself: The read ends 3 residues early relative to the CDR3; the germline J gene fills the gap. The chain couples TRBV7-3 to TRBJ2-2; TRBD1 might be the D (6 bases). Trimming cost V 2 bases and J 1 base, with 8 bases left between them. CDR3 size: 15 residues. CDR1 and CDR2 from the germline V gene are SGHTA and FQGTGA. The covered CDR3 bases are TGTGCCAGCAGCTTAGACAGGATGAACACCGGGGAG. It is translated as CASSLDRMNTGE. The whole CDR3 region reads CASSLDRMNTGELFF.

In the case of this clone: The read ends 3 residues early relative to the CDR3; the germline J gene fills the gap. The V call is TRBV29-1, the J call TRBJ1-1, with D tentatively TRBD1 (5 bases). The V and J ends lost 7 bases and 3 bases respectively, with 15 bases between them. Germline CDR1 is SQVTM and CDR2 is ANQGSEA. There are 13 residues in the CDR3. CDR3 amino acids: CSAARGTDTEAFF. Incomplete CDR3 DNA: TGCAGCGCTGCGAGGGGCACGGACACTGAA.

About this clone: The read halts 3 residues ahead of the CDR3 end, with the missing end drawn from the germline J gene. The V gene is TRBV29-1, the J gene TRBJ1-2; TRBD1 is a possible D gene (5 bases). The CDR3 totals 12 residues. The germline V and J ends were trimmed by 4 bases and 5 bases, with 11 bases remaining between them. From germline, CDR1 is SQVTM and CDR2 ANQGSEA. The CDR3 sequence: CSVVGGRYGYTF. Partial CDR3 DNA: TGCAGCGTTGTGGGGGGAAGGTATGGC.

Concerning this clone itself: The missing CDR3 end, 3 residues past where the read stops, is filled in from the germline J gene. The chain employs TRBV20-1 and TRBJ2-2, with D tentatively TRBD2 (6 bases). The V gene's germline CDR1 is DFQATT and CDR2 SNEGSKA (reference sequence). The CDR3 extends over 14 amino acids. V lost 0 bases and J lost 5, with 10 bases in between. CDR3 DNA (partial): TGCAGTGCTAGAGAAACTGGAGGGACCGGGGAG. It specifies CSARETGGTGE. The entire CDR3 reads CSARETGGTGELFF.

Comments on this clone: The read gets to within 3 residues of the CDR3 end, and the germline J gene fills in the rest. The genes are TRBV29-1 and TRBJ2-3, with D unclear. Germline assignment: CDR1 SQVTM and CDR2 ANQGSEA. The CDR3 totals 13 residues. The CDR3 reads CSVEESGSSTQYF. The CDR3 DNA, read in part, is TGCAGCGTTGAAGAGTCAGGCTCGTCGACG.

In regard to this clone: Read data end 3 residues before the CDR3 end; the end is taken from the germline J gene. The genes are TRBV29-1 and TRBJ2-7; a possible D gene is TRBD2 (6 bases). Germline V gene sequence: CDR1 SQVTM, CDR2 ANQGSEA. The CDR3 extends over 16 amino acids. V was trimmed by 4 bases and J by 0 bases, leaving 19 bases between them. The DNA read from the CDR3 is TGCAGCGTTGTGGGGCCTCGGGACTCCAGCTCCTACGAG. Encoded protein: CSVVGPRDSSSYE. The entire CDR3 reads CSVVGPRDSSSYEQYF.

Comments on this clone: The read terminates 3 residues before the CDR3 end, so the remaining end is supplied by the germline J gene. The rearrangement joins TRBV20-1 to TRBJ2-7, with unresolved D. The CDR3 has 15 amino acids. The germline V gene has CDR1 DFQATT and CDR2 SNEGSKA (reference sequence). CDR3 in amino acids: CSALLRTASSYEQYF. Partial CDR3 DNA: TGCTCGGCCCTACTAAGAACCGCGAGCTCCTACGAG.

A word on this clone: Read sequence stops 3 residues before the CDR3 end, and the germline J gene provides the missing end. The genes are TRBV7-8 and TRBJ1-4, with D unclear. Per the germline V gene, CDR1 is SGHVS and CDR2 is FQNEAQ. The CDR3 runs to 15 residues. The ends were cut back, 4 bases at V and 4 bases at J, with 13 bases in the middle. The covered CDR3 bases are TGTGCCAGCAGCTCCCTAGTACGGCATAATGAAAAA. Amino acids: CASSSLVRHNEK. The entire CDR3 reads CASSSLVRHNEKLFF.

As for this clone: Sequencing ends 3 residues short of the CDR3 end; the germline J gene provides the rest. The chain carries TRBV5-1 and TRBJ1-1, with a weak D call TRBD1 (5 bases). The CDR3 length is 13 residues. V lost 0 bases and J 5 bases, leaving 8 bases between the germline ends. Per the germline V gene, CDR1 is SGHRS and CDR2 is YFSETQ. This chain's CDR3 is CASSLGTRTEAFF. The CDR3 bases that were read are TGCGCCAGCAGCTTGGGGACACGTACTGAA.

About this clone itself: The read halts 3 residues ahead of the CDR3 end, with the missing end drawn from the germline J gene. The chain carries TRBV7-9 and TRBJ1-5, with a tentative D call TRBD1 (6 bases). Trimming stripped 4 bases from V and 6 bases from J, with 13 bases between. This CDR3 contains 14 residues. Germline-derived CDR1 and CDR2 are SEHNR and FQNEAQ (reference sequence). The CDR3 sequence is CASSSDRTFQPQHF. The covered CDR3 bases are TGTGCCAGCAGCTCCGACAGGACCTTTCAGCCC. Complete variable domain (other parts from reference TRBV7-9 and TRBJ1-5): DTGVSQNPRHKITKRGQNVTFRCDPISEHNRLYWYRQTLGQGPEFLTYFQNEAQLEKSRLLSDRFSAERPKGSFSTLEIQRTEQGDSAMYLCASSSDRTFQPQHFGDGTRLSIL.

As to this clone: The observed sequence ends 3 residues before the CDR3 terminus, with the missing tail filled in from the germline J gene. The chain couples TRBV20-1 to TRBJ2-3; 8 bases agree with TRBD2. From germline, CDR1 is DFQATT and CDR2 SNEGSKA (reference sequence). Germline trimming cut 1 base from V and 7 bases from J; bases unmatched to any gene: 13. The CDR3 extends over 16 amino acids. CDR3 DNA (partial): TGCAGTGCTAGAGTTCCCTCCTATAGCGGGGAGTATACG. The encoded protein is CSARVPSYSGEYT. The full CDR3 protein reads CSARVPSYSGEYTQYF.

Of note for this clone: The CDR3 is cut off 3 residues early in the read; its end comes from the germline J gene. The chain has TRBV18 and TRBJ1-1; the D gene is possibly TRBD1 (6 bases). The ends were cut back, 10 bases at V and 2 bases at J, with 11 bases in the middle. The CDR3 has 12 residues. Germline CDR1 reads KGHSH; CDR2 reads LQKENI. CDR3 bases read: TGTGCCACATGGGGGGGCAACACTGAA. This translates into CATWGGNTE. The whole CDR3 sequence reads CATWGGNTEAFF.

A word on this clone: The read halts 3 residues ahead of the CDR3 end, with the missing end drawn from the germline J gene. The J gene is TRBJ1-2, the V gene TRBV18; D remains ambiguous. Trimming removed 0 bases at V and 3 bases at J, with 14 bases between. Germline-derived CDR1 and CDR2 are KGHSH and LQKENI. The CDR3 extends over 16 amino acids. CDR3 DNA, as far as it was read: TGTGCCAGCTCACCACCGTCCACCAGATTCTACTATGGC. Its protein product is CASSPPSTRFYYG. The entire CDR3 protein is CASSPPSTRFYYGYTF.

Concerning this clone: The read is 3 residues too short to cover the CDR3 end, so that end is filled in from the germline J gene. The chain carries TRBV19 and TRBJ2-1; TRBD2 is a possible D gene (6 bases). This CDR3 contains 18 residues. Germline V gives CDR1 LNHDA, CDR2 SQIVND (reference sequence). The V end was cut by 5 bases, the J end by 5 bases, with 25 bases between. The CDR3: CASSSLPGGSAFNNEQFF. CDR3 bases read: TGTGCCAGTAGTTCCCTCCCCGGGGGTTCCGCCTTTAACAATGAG.

Concerning this clone: Read data end 3 residues before the CDR3 end; the end is taken from the germline J gene. This sequence joins TRBV6-1 and TRBJ1-2, with 9 bases matching TRBD1. There are 13 residues in the CDR3. V trimming: 4 bases; J trimming: 5 bases; junction bases outside the gene matches: 2. Germline V lookup: CDR1 MNHNS, CDR2 SASEGT. CDR3 sequence reads: CASSVGTGYGYTF. The CDR3 bases that were read are TGTGCCAGCAGTGTTGGGACAGGGTATGGC.

To note about this clone: The read finishes 3 residues shy of the CDR3 end, and the germline J gene is used to complete it. This chain uses TRBV19 with TRBJ2-3; tentatively, D is TRBD2 (12 bases). Trimming shortened V by 8 bases and J by 0 bases, and 21 bases separated the two germline ends. CDR1 is LNHDA, CDR2 SQIVND, per germline (reference sequence). The CDR3 consists of 17 residues. CDR3 bases read: TGTGCCAGTCGGGACAGGGGGACTAGCGGGAGCACAGATACG. Protein product: CASRDRGTSGSTDT. In full, the CDR3 is CASRDRGTSGSTDTQYF.

On this clone: Read sequence stops 3 residues before the CDR3 end, and the germline J gene provides the missing end. The rearrangement uses TRBV5-1 and TRBJ1-6, with 8 bases aligning to TRBD1. The CDR3 sequence is 14 residues long. From germline, CDR1 is SGHRS and CDR2 YFSETQ. The V gene end was trimmed by 2 bases and the J gene end by 5 bases; junction bases not matched to a gene: 0. CDR3 DNA (partial): TGCGCCAGCAGCTTACAGGGGGATAATTCACCC. Amino acids: CASSLQGDNSP. The whole CDR3 reads CASSLQGDNSPLHF.

In regard to this clone: The read terminates 3 residues ahead of where the CDR3 ends, so the germline J gene completes it. The rearrangement uses TRBV2 and TRBJ2-7; 9 nucleotides agree with TRBD1. CDR3 size: 15 residues. V shed 3 bases and J 3 bases; nucleotides not matched to a gene: 6. CDR1 and CDR2 from the germline V gene are SNHLY and FYNNEI. CDR3 DNA, as far as it was read: TGTGCCAGCAGTGACCGGACAGGGGATCACTACGAG. Translation: CASSDRTGDHYE. The complete CDR3 reads CASSDRTGDHYEQYF.

Comment on this clone: The sequenced fragment ends 3 residues before the CDR3 boundary, so the rest is inferred from the germline J gene. V gene TRBV2 combines with J gene TRBJ1-5, with D perhaps matching TRBD1 (5 bases). Trimming pared 0 bases from V and 1 base from J, leaving 10 bases between. In germline, CDR1 is SNHLY, CDR2 FYNNEI. The CDR3 totals 16 residues. The CDR3 is CASSEAGGESNQPQHF. The covered CDR3 bases are TGTGCCAGCAGTGAAGCCGGGGGAGAGAGCAATCAGCCC.

Notes on this clone: With the read ending 3 residues before the CDR3 end, the germline J gene is used to fill in that end. The V call is TRBV2, the J call TRBJ2-2; 9 nucleotides line up with TRBD1. The CDR3 covers 14 residues. V lost 6 bases, J lost 8 bases, and 7 bases stayed unmatched. The V gene's germline CDR1 is SNHLY and CDR2 FYNNEI. The chain's CDR3 is CASSYGTGLGELFF. Partial CDR3 DNA: TGTGCCAGCAGCTACGGGACAGGGCTAGGGGAG.

About this clone: From the germline J gene comes the end of the CDR3, since the read stops 3 residues before it. J is TRBJ2-3 and V is TRBV5-1, with D unclear. V was cut by 5 bases and J by 0 bases, with 10 bases left in between. Germline-derived CDR1 and CDR2 are SGHRS and YFSETQ. CDR3 size: 14 residues. The covered CDR3 bases are TGCGCCAGCAGGAATAGGGTCAGCACAGATACG. Amino acids: CASRNRVSTDT. The full-length CDR3 reads as CASRNRVSTDTQYF.

Points on this clone: The DNA ends 3 residues before the CDR3 does, and the rest of the CDR3 is filled in from the germline J gene. This chain joins TRBV18 and TRBJ2-7, with 9 bases lining up with TRBD1. Trimming took 5 bases from V and 6 from J; bases not matched to a gene: 14. Germline V gene sequence: CDR1 KGHSH, CDR2 LQKENI. The length of the CDR3 is 16 residues. The CDR3 here is CASSAISGTGNAEQYF. The DNA read from the CDR3 is TGTGCCAGCTCAGCGATTTCCGGGACAGGGAACGCCGAG.

With regard to this clone: The read is 3 residues too short to cover the CDR3 end, so that end is filled in from the germline J gene. The genes are TRBV2 and TRBJ2-3, with 8 nucleotides matching TRBD1. From germline, CDR1 is SNHLY and CDR2 FYNNEI. V gave up 5 bases and J gave up 2 bases; unmatched junction bases: 9. The CDR3 contains 16 residues. The CDR3 loop reads CASSMDRAGLTDTQYF. The covered CDR3 bases are TGTGCCAGCAGTATGGACAGGGCAGGGCTCACAGATACG.

Notes on this clone: The CDR3 goes on 3 residues after the read ends, and that part is filled in from the germline J gene. This rearrangement joins TRBV14 to TRBJ2-7; 7 bases line up with TRBD2. Per germline, CDR1 SGHDN and CDR2 FVKESK. V was clipped by 4 bases and J by 3 bases; unmatched bases: 3. The CDR3 consists of 13 residues. The sequenced part of the CDR3 DNA is TGTGCCAGCAGCCTATGGACTAGCTACGAG. Translated, it gives CASSLWTSYE. The whole CDR3 reads CASSLWTSYEQYF. Drawing the rest from reference TRBV14 and TRBJ2-7, the complete variable domain is EAGVTQFPSHSVIEKGQTVTLRCDPISGHDNLYWYRRVMGKEIKFLLHFVKESKQDESGMPNNRFLAERTGGTYSTLKVQPAELEDSGVYFCASSLWTSYEQYFGPGTRLTVT.

The part of the CDR3 DNA that was read is TGCAGTGCTATCTATCATGCTAGCACAGATACG. The encoded protein is CSAIYHASTDT. The whole CDR3 region reads CSAIYHASTDTQYF. This chain connects TRBV20-1 to TRBJ2-3; D is unresolved. Read data end 3 residues before the CDR3 end; the end is taken from the germline J gene. The germline CDR1 and CDR2 sequences are DFQATT and SNEGSKA (reference sequence). V shed 4 bases and J shed 0 bases, with 11 bases lying between them. The CDR3 has 14 amino acids.

As regards this clone: The read stops 3 residues short of the end of the CDR3; the missing end is completed from the germline J gene. The gene calls are TRBV4-2 and TRBJ2-3, with a possible D match to TRBD2 (6 bases). V lost 3 bases to trimming and J lost 2 bases, with 15 bases between them. This CDR3 has 16 residues. In germline, CDR1 is LGHNA, CDR2 YNFKEQ. CDR3 residues: CASSHVGTSLTDTQYF. The sequenced part of the CDR3 DNA is TGTGCCAGCAGCCATGTTGGGACTTCTCTCACAGATACG.